This T cell receptor (beta chain) appears in the sequencing data of a study of CD8+CD57+ T cells in acquired aplastic anemia. About the study: Quantities of DNA derived from sorted CD4+ and CD8+ cells averaged roughly 3 ug.

Sequencing was done on patients that had shown CD8+CD57+ cell expansion by flow cytometry. Study results and limitations: The CD8+ Simpson's diversity of patients and controls was not significantly different.

TCR beta VDJ combinations and CDR3 sequences were profiled from genomic DNA. TCRdb reprocessed the reads with MiXCR, giving one entry per CDR3 protein. Of approximately 170,000 distinct CDR3 sequences listed, around half were seen once; the top ten hold 3.2%. V lost 2 bases and J lost 7; bases outside the gene matches: 7. The CDR3 spans 15 residues. Germline CDR1 SGHRS, CDR2 YFSETQ. This clonotype has at least ten counts. Its antigen is undetermined. The genes are TRBV5-1 and TRBJ2-2, with TRBD1 matching 8 bases. The clonotype was recovered from a human donor with aplastic anemia. Source material: sorted CD4+, CD8+, or CD8+CD57+ T cells (not recorded which) from PBMCs. CDR3 region: CASSFQGAQSGELFF. For the CDR3, the DNA is TGCGCCAGCAGCTTTCAGGGGGCGCAGAGCGGGGAGCTGTTTTTT.